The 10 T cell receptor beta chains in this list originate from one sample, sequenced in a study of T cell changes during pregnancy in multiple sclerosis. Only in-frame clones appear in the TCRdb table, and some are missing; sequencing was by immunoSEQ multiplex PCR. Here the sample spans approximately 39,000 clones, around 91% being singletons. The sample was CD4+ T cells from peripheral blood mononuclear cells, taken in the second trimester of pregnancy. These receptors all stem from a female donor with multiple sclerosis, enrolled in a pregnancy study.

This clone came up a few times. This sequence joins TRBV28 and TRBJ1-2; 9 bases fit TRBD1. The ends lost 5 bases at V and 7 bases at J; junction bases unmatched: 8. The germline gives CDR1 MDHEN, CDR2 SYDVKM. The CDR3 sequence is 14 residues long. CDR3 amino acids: CASSGTGLLSGYTF. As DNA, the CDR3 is TGTGCCAGCAGTGGGACAGGGTTGCTGTCTGGCTACACCTTC.

The DNA of the CDR3 is TGTGCCAGCAGCACGACTGATTACGAGCAGTACTTC. Encoded protein: CASSTTDYEQYF. V usage is TRBV9 and J usage is TRBJ2-7; D not certain. The CDR3 spans 12 residues. Germline-derived CDR1 and CDR2 are SGDLS and YYNGEE. The V end was cut by 4 bases, the J end by 4 bases, with 9 bases between.

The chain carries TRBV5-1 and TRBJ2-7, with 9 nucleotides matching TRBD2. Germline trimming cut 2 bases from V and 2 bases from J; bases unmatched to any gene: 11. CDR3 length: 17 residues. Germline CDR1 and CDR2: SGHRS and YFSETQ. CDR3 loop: CASSLGVGGGRAYEQYF. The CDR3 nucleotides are TGCGCCAGCAGCTTAGGAGTTGGGGGCGGGAGGGCCTACGAGCAGTACTTC.

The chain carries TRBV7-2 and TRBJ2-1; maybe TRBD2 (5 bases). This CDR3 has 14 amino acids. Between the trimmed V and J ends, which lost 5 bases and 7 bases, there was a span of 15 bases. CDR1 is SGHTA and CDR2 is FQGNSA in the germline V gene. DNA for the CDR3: TGTGCCAGCAGCCCAGGACTGACTGGGAATGAGCAGTTCTTC. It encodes CASSPGLTGNEQFF.

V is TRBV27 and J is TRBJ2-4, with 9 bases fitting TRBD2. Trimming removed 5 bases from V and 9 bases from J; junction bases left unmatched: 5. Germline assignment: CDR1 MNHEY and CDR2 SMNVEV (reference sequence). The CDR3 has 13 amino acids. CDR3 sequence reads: CASSRAGGGIQYF. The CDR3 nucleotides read TGTGCCAGCAGTCGAGCGGGAGGTGGCATTCAGTACTTC.

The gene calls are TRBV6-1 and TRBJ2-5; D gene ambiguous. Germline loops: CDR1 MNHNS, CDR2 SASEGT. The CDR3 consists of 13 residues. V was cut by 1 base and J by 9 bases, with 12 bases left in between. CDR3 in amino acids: CASSEDWPAAQYF. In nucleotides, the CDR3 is TGTGCCAGCAGTGAAGATTGGCCGGCGGCCCAGTACTTC.

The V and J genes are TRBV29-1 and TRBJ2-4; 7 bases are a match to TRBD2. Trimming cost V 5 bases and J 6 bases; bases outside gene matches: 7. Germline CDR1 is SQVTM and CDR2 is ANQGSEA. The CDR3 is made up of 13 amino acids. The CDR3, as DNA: TGCAGCGTTAATACGGGGGGTCTAAACATTCAGTACTTC. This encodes CSVNTGGLNIQYF.

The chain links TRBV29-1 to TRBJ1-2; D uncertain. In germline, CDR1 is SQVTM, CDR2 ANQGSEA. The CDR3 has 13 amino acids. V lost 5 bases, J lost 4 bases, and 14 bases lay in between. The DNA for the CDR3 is TGCAGCGTTTTGGAGGTTCCGCCCTATGGCTACACCTTC. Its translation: CSVLEVPPYGYTF.

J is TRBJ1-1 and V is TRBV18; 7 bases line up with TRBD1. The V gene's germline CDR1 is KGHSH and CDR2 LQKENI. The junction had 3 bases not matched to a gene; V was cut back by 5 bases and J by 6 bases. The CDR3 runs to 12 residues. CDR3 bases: TGTGCCAGCTCAGTCACAGGGGCTGAAGCTTTCTTT. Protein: CASSVTGAEAFF.

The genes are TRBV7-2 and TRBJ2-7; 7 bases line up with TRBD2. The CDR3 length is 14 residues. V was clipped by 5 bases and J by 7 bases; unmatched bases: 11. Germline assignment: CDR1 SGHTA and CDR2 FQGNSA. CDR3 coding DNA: TGTGCCAGCAGCCTGGGGGGAGGGCCTAGAGAGCAGTACTTC. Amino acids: CASSLGGGPREQYF.